This passage covers 31 T cell receptor beta chains from one sample sequenced in a study of T cells in Graves' hyperthyroidism and ophthalmopathy. Amplification targeted TCR beta CDR3 regions from RNA transcripts. RT-PCR in the first round (using the HTBI primer set) targeted the TCR CDR3. TCRdb redid the calling of the multiplex PCR reads with MiXCR, one entry per CDR3 protein. The profile shows 110,000 to 150,000 distinct CDR3 sequences, around 21% of them singletons. Sequenced sample: blood. The receptors shown here come from a woman between 50 and 59 years old with Graves' hyperthyroidism that later progressed to Graves' ophthalmopathy.

This clonotype has only a few counts. The gene calls are TRBV7-3 and TRBJ1-6, with 9 bases matching TRBD1. CDR1 is SGHTA and CDR2 is FQGTGA in the germline V gene. CDR3 length: 14 amino acids. Losses at the gene ends were 5 bases for V and 8 bases for J; bases not matched to a gene: 4. As DNA, the CDR3 is TGTGCCAGCAGCATGACAGGGGGGTATTCACCCCTCCACTTT. Translated, it gives CASSMTGGYSPLHF.

This sequence joins TRBV19 and TRBJ1-5; maybe TRBD1 (6 bases). From germline, CDR1 is LNHDA and CDR2 SQIVND (reference sequence). V was shortened by 8 bases and J by 7 bases, with 12 bases between the two germline ends. The CDR3 totals 12 residues. This chain's CDR3 is CASSKGGQPQHF. In nucleotides, the CDR3 is TGTGCCAGTTCGAAGGGGGGGCAGCCCCAGCATTTT.

This clonotype was recorded many times. The rearrangement links TRBV20-1 to TRBJ1-4; 8 bases are a match to TRBD1. Trimming removed 3 bases from V and 7 bases from J; junction bases left unmatched: 7. CDR3 length: 14 amino acids. Germline CDR1 DFQATT, CDR2 SNEGSKA (reference sequence). The CDR3 reads CSARTGVLAEKLFF. CDR3 coding DNA: TGCAGTGCTAGGACAGGGGTATTGGCTGAAAAACTGTTTTTT.

V gene TRBV6-1 combines with J gene TRBJ1-4; D is unresolved. This CDR3 is 14 amino acids long. Germline V gene sequence: CDR1 MNHNS, CDR2 SASEGT. The V end was cut by 4 bases, the J end by 4 bases, with 10 bases between. CDR3 residues: CASSASALNEKLFF. The DNA of the CDR3 is TGTGCCAGCAGTGCTTCGGCCCTTAATGAAAAACTGTTTTTT.

The chain carries TRBV3-1 and TRBJ1-1, with D uncertain. Trimming cost V 7 bases and J 1 base, with 13 bases left between them. The V gene's germline CDR1 is LGHDT and CDR2 YNNKEL (reference sequence). The CDR3 spans 14 residues. The CDR3: CASTTGHANTEAFF. CDR3 DNA sequence: TGTGCCAGCACGACTGGGCACGCGAACACTGAAGCTTTCTTT.

The chain recombines TRBV4-1 with TRBJ2-1; the match to TRBD2 covers 7 bases. Losses at the gene ends were 4 bases for V and 4 bases for J; bases not matched to a gene: 10. In germline, CDR1 is MGHRA, CDR2 YSYEKL. The CDR3 sequence is 16 residues long. This CDR3 reads CASSPVGGRNYNEQFF. CDR3 bases: TGCGCCAGCAGCCCAGTGGGCGGGAGAAATTACAATGAGCAGTTCTTC.

A few counts support this clonotype. The V and J genes are TRBV2 and TRBJ2-5; a weak D match, TRBD1 (6 bases). This CDR3 region has 14 residues. V was shortened by 6 bases and J by 3 bases, with 14 bases between the two germline ends. From germline, CDR1 is SNHLY and CDR2 FYNNEI. In DNA form, the CDR3 reads TGTGCCAGCAGCTTCAGGGCAGGGGAAGAGACCCAGTACTTC. It codes for CASSFRAGEETQYF.

The table lists this clonotype with a few counts. V gene TRBV29-1 combines with J gene TRBJ2-2; D gene uncertain. Germline assignment: CDR1 SQVTM and CDR2 ANQGSEA. CDR3 size: 11 residues. V was pared by 7 bases and J by 5 bases, with 8 bases between. The CDR3 coding sequence is TGCAGCGGTCAAGAGACCGGGGAGCTGTTTTTT. Translation: CSGQETGELFF.

This clonotype was counted at least ten times. The CDR3: CSARGQGRREAQYF. The CDR3 nucleotides read TGCAGTGCTAGAGGTCAGGGTAGGCGGGAGGCGCAGTATTTT. The chain combines TRBV20-1 with TRBJ2-3, with TRBD2 matching over 8 bases. Looked up from germline, CDR1 is DFQATT and CDR2 is SNEGSKA (reference sequence). V dropped 1 base and J dropped 10; count of bases not matched to a gene: 10. There are 14 residues in the CDR3.

V is TRBV11-2 and J is TRBJ2-3; tentatively, D is TRBD1 or TRBD2 (7 bases each). V lost 5 bases and J 6 bases, leaving 24 bases between the germline ends. The germline V gene encodes CDR1 SGHAT and CDR2 FQNNGV. This CDR3 spans 17 amino acids. CDR3 region: CASSPQGGQSGWDTQYF. Here the CDR3 DNA reads TGTGCCAGCAGCCCCCAGGGGGGGCAGTCAGGGTGGGATACGCAGTATTTT.

This clonotype was counted ten times or more. The V gene is TRBV5-1, the J gene TRBJ1-5, with TRBD1 identical over 9 bases. This CDR3 is 22 amino acids long. The V gene end was trimmed by 0 bases and the J gene end by 2 bases; junction bases not matched to a gene: 21. CDR1 and CDR2 (germline): SGHRS, YFSETQ. The CDR3, as DNA: TGCGCCAGCAGCTTGGCCGGTGATCTAAGGGGGGGTAGGGACAGGGGCAATCAGCCCCAGCATTTT. Amino acid sequence: CASSLAGDLRGGRDRGNQPQHF.

The J gene is TRBJ2-3, the V gene TRBV7-2, with D uncertain. This CDR3 contains 14 residues. V dropped 1 base and J dropped 4 bases, with 9 bases sitting between them. Per germline, CDR1 SGHTA and CDR2 FQGNSA. In DNA form, the CDR3 reads TGTGCCAGCAGCTTAGGAATCGTGGCAGATACGCAGTATTTT. Translated, it gives CASSLGIVADTQYF.

This clonotype appeared a single time. This chain joins TRBV27 and TRBJ1-1; D may be TRBD1 (6 bases). The CDR3 has 14 amino acids. Germline-derived CDR1 and CDR2 are MNHEY and SMNVEV (reference sequence). V was trimmed by 3 bases and J by 5 bases, leaving 13 bases between them. In DNA, the CDR3 is TGTGCCAGCAGTTTTGGTGGGGGGCTGACTGAAGCTTTCTTT. Its translation: CASSFGGGLTEAFF.

This clonotype was recorded many times. V and J are TRBV7-2 and TRBJ2-4; possible D gene TRBD1, 5 bases. Germline V lookup: CDR1 SGHTA, CDR2 FQGNSA. The CDR3 is 14 residues long. Trimming removed 2 bases from V and 5 bases from J, with 10 bases in between. CDR3 sequence reads: CASSLSREQNIQYF. In nucleotides, the CDR3 is TGTGCCAGCAGCTTATCCAGGGAACAAAACATTCAGTACTTC.

Many counts were recorded for this clonotype. The chain recombines TRBV12-3 or TRBV12-4 with TRBJ2-3, with TRBD2 as a possible D gene (6 bases). CDR3 length: 16 amino acids. The V end lost 1 base, the J end lost 0 bases, and 11 bases lay between the germline ends. The CDR3 loop is CASSLVLATSTDTQYF. Written as DNA, the CDR3 is TGTGCCAGCAGTTTAGTCCTAGCGACTAGCACAGATACGCAGTATTTT.

The chain links TRBV5-1 to TRBJ2-1, with D uncertain. The length of the CDR3 is 12 residues. V lost 1 base and J 10 bases, leaving 9 bases between the germline ends. Germline lookup yields CDR1 SGHRS and CDR2 YFSETQ. CDR3 sequence reads: CASSLRVGEQFF. The CDR3, as DNA: TGCGCCAGCAGCTTGAGGGTGGGGGAGCAGTTCTTC.

The chain is built from TRBV6-1 and TRBJ2-7; a weak D match, TRBD1 (6 bases). This CDR3 region has 14 residues. Trimming shortened V by 7 bases and J by 2 bases, and 15 bases separated the two germline ends. CDR1 is MNHNS, CDR2 SASEGT, per germline. The CDR3 loop reads CASKMDSQTYEQYF. CDR3 DNA: TGTGCCAGCAAGATGGACAGCCAAACCTACGAGCAGTACTTC.

This clonotype has at least ten counts. The V gene is TRBV28, the J gene TRBJ2-7; 9 bases agree with TRBD1. V lost 10 bases, J lost 4 bases, and 11 bases stayed unmatched. The length of the CDR3 is 14 residues. The germline V gene has CDR1 MDHEN and CDR2 SYDVKM. CDR3 coding DNA: TGTGCCACCACCGCCGGGACAGGGCGGTACGAGCAGTACTTC. Translation gives CATTAGTGRYEQYF.

This clonotype has a handful of counts. A much larger clone differs by one base, so this may be a read error. This sequence joins TRBV3-1 and TRBJ1-2, with a tentative D call TRBD1 (6 bases). Germline V gives CDR1 LGHDT, CDR2 YNNKEL (reference sequence). CDR3 size: 15 residues. The CDR3 DNA sequence: TGTGCCGGCAGCACCCTCTCAGCAGGGGAGTATGGCTACACCTTC. It translates to CAGSTLSAGEYGYTF.

This clonotype was detected ten times or more. This chain connects TRBV12-3 or TRBV12-4 to TRBJ2-1; 11 positions match TRBD2. With 6 bases clipped from V and 7 bases from J, the junction kept 11 bases outside the gene matches. The CDR3 loop spans 16 amino acids. The CDR3, as DNA: TGTGCCAGCAGCTTATCACTAGCGGGAGCTGAGAATGAGCAGTTCTTC. This gives the protein CASSLSLAGAENEQFF.

The V and J genes are TRBV29-1 and TRBJ1-2, with D possibly TRBD1 on 6 matching bases. This CDR3 region has 14 residues. Germline V gives CDR1 SQVTM, CDR2 ANQGSEA. Trimming shortened V by 3 bases and J by 6 bases, and 17 bases separated the two germline ends. The CDR3 is CSVDHLQGRNGYTF. The DNA for the CDR3 is TGCAGCGTTGACCACCTACAGGGAAGGAATGGCTACACCTTC.

This clonotype was detected ten times or more. The chain carries TRBV7-9 and TRBJ2-3; 7 bases map to TRBD2. Germline V gene sequence: CDR1 SEHNR, CDR2 FQNEAQ (reference sequence). The CDR3 consists of 15 residues. V trimming: 4 bases; J trimming: 2 bases; junction bases outside the gene matches: 6. The CDR3 DNA is TGTGCCAGCAGCTGGAGCGGGGATAACACAGATACGCAGTATTTT. Translated: CASSWSGDNTDTQYF.

This clonotype was found a few times. One junction end disagrees with the germline gene, perhaps due to a read error. The chain joins TRBV20-1 to TRBJ2-7, with 9 bases identical to TRBD2. Germline V lookup: CDR1 DFQATT, CDR2 SNEGSKA (reference sequence). This CDR3 contains 14 residues. The CDR3 loop reads CSAGEGGRAYEQYF. CDR3 coding DNA: TGCAGTGCTGGAGAGGGCGGGAGGGCCTACGAGCAGTACTTC.

This clonotype has a count of ten or more. This chain links TRBV12-3 or TRBV12-4 with TRBJ1-1; possible D gene TRBD1, 5 bases. This CDR3 is built from 14 residues. The germline V and J ends were trimmed by 6 bases and 5 bases, with 16 bases remaining between them. CDR3 amino acids: CASSASSQGTEAFF. As DNA, the CDR3 is TGTGCCAGCAGCGCGTCCTCCCAGGGAACTGAAGCTTTCTTT.

Ten or more counts support this clonotype. This sequence joins TRBV5-1 and TRBJ1-1; a possible D gene is TRBD1 (5 bases). The germline V and J ends were trimmed by 4 bases and 0 bases, with 10 bases remaining between them. CDR3 length: 14 amino acids. Germline-derived CDR1 and CDR2 are SGHRS and YFSETQ. CDR3 in amino acids: CASSPGLLNTEAFF. The CDR3, as DNA: TGCGCCAGCAGCCCGGGACTCCTGAACACTGAAGCTTTCTTT.

The chain recombines TRBV28 with TRBJ1-6; TRBD1 is a possible D gene (5 bases). Trimming removed 8 bases from V and 8 bases from J, with 16 bases in between. Germline values: CDR1 MDHEN, CDR2 SYDVKM. The CDR3 is 14 amino acids. CDR3 sequence: CASSWGGADSPLHF. DNA of the CDR3: TGTGCCAGCTCCTGGGGAGGGGCTGATTCACCCCTCCACTTT.

The chain carries TRBV20-1 and TRBJ2-7, with 13 nucleotides matching TRBD2. CDR1 is DFQATT and CDR2 is SNEGSKA in the germline V gene (reference sequence). This CDR3 is 16 amino acids long. J lost 4 bases, V lost 0 bases, and 6 bases had no gene match. CDR3 DNA: TGCAGTGCTAGAGATCCGGTGGGACTAGCGGGATACGAGCAGTACTTC. This sequence encodes CSARDPVGLAGYEQYF.

The chain joins TRBV29-1 to TRBJ2-3; TRBD2 matches 9 bases. V trimming: 8 bases; J trimming: 4 bases; junction bases outside the gene matches: 13. The CDR3 totals 15 residues. CDR1 SQVTM and CDR2 ANQGSEA come from the germline V gene. The CDR3 loop is CSSDGLAGIADTQYF. The CDR3 DNA is TGCAGCTCGGACGGGCTAGCGGGGATTGCAGATACGCAGTATTTT.

At least ten counts were recorded for this clonotype. One end of the junction does not line up with germline, which may come from a read error. The chain recombines TRBV2 with TRBJ2-5; a possible D gene is TRBD2 (6 bases). Germline V gene data show CDR1 as SNHLY and CDR2 as FYNNEI. The CDR3 contains 15 residues. The CDR3 DNA is TGTGCCAGCACTGAAGAAGGCCTGGCGGGGGAGACCCAGTACTTC. This codes for CASTEEGLAGETQYF. Together with reference TRBV2 and TRBJ2-5, the CDR3 gives the full variable domain: EPEVTQTPSHQVTQMGQEVILRCVPISNHLYFYWYRQILGQKVEFLVSFYNNEISEKSEIFDDQFSVERPDGSNFTLKIRSTKLEDSAMYFCASTEEGLAGETQYFGPGTRLLVL.

To note about this clonotype: An end of the junction does not agree with germline; a read error may underlie this. The chain links TRBV28 to TRBJ1-2; perhaps TRBD1 as D (5 bases). Germline V gives CDR1 MDHEN, CDR2 SYDVKM. The CDR3 is 14 amino acids. The CDR3 spells CTSIPSTDIYGYTF. The CDR3, as DNA: TGTACCAGCATCCCTTCGACAGACATCTATGGCTACACCTTC.

V gene TRBV18 combines with J gene TRBJ1-4; no firm D call. This CDR3 spans 12 amino acids. V was shortened by 2 bases and J by 8 bases, with 6 bases between the two germline ends. CDR1 and CDR2 (germline): KGHSH, LQKENI. The DNA of the CDR3 is TGTGCCAGCTCACCAGCAGACGAAAAACTGTTTTTT. This gives the protein CASSPADEKLFF.